Listed below are T cell receptor beta chains from one sample, sequenced in a study of T cell responses to AZD1222 COVID-19 vaccine. Data came from immunoSEQ multiplex PCR; TCRdb stores just in-frame clones and leaves some out. The top ten hold more than 13% of the sample, which has more than 100,000 clones, 92% seen once. Source: peripheral blood, taken on day 0 of AZD1222 vaccination. The receptor source for this set is an adult in good health. Each CDR3 is given without its conserved first and last residue. D genes are given only for firm matches.

J gene: TRBJ2-2
D gene: TRBD2
V gene: TRBV5-1
CDR3 protein: ASSLGILAGWNTGELF

J gene: TRBJ2-7
D gene: TRBD1
V gene: TRBV7-2
CDR3 protein: ASSLGRQGYEQY

J gene: TRBJ1-3
D gene: .
V gene: TRBV5-1
CDR3 protein: ASSPGESGNTIY

J gene: TRBJ2-5
D gene: .
V gene: TRBV3-1/TRBV3-2
CDR3 protein: ASSQEGNVETQY

J gene: TRBJ1-5
D gene: .
V gene: TRBV7-9
CDR3 protein: ASSLAGPSNQPQH

J gene: TRBJ1-6
D gene: .
V gene: TRBV27
CDR3 protein: ASSFRGLGLSSYNSPLH

J gene: TRBJ1-6
D gene: TRBD1
V gene: TRBV18
CDR3 protein: ASSTGQGANSPLH

J gene: TRBJ1-4
D gene: .
V gene: TRBV4-3
CDR3 protein: ASSPFWSSTNEKLF

J gene: TRBJ1-1
D gene: .
V gene: TRBV6-2/TRBV6-3
CDR3 protein: ASSYPPRGVTEAF

J gene: TRBJ2-1
D gene: .
V gene: TRBV27
CDR3 protein: ASSVGTLYNEQF

J gene: TRBJ1-5
D gene: .
V gene: TRBV19
CDR3 protein: ASTPGWTTKLH

J gene: TRBJ2-7
D gene: .
V gene: TRBV28
CDR3 protein: ASSPPSSYEQY

J gene: TRBJ2-5
D gene: .
V gene: TRBV7-9
CDR3 protein: ASSLGGALSETQY

J gene: TRBJ1-4
D gene: .
V gene: TRBV7-8
CDR3 protein: ASSLEGPGGNEKLF

J gene: TRBJ1-2
D gene: TRBD1
V gene: TRBV10-3
CDR3 protein: AISPTTGPTGGNYGYT

J gene: TRBJ1-4
D gene: .
V gene: TRBV6-5
CDR3 protein: ASSYARTGNEKLF

J gene: TRBJ1-2
D gene: .
V gene: TRBV7-9
CDR3 protein: ASSPSTPSNGYT

J gene: TRBJ1-5
D gene: .
V gene: TRBV21-1
CDR3 protein: ASSKVIRDSEYSNQPQH

J gene: TRBJ1-2
D gene: .
V gene: TRBV3-1/TRBV3-2
CDR3 protein: ASSQYSGSNYGYT

J gene: TRBJ1-5
D gene: .
V gene: TRBV12-3/TRBV12-4
CDR3 protein: ASNIEGDQPQH

J gene: TRBJ1-3
D gene: .
V gene: TRBV7-2
CDR3 protein: ASSVRDISGNTIY

J gene: TRBJ2-5
D gene: TRBD2
V gene: TRBV19
CDR3 protein: ASSKSGGGETQY

J gene: TRBJ2-2
D gene: .
V gene: TRBV27
CDR3 protein: ASSALQKTNTGELF

J gene: TRBJ1-1
D gene: TRBD1
V gene: TRBV3-1/TRBV3-2
CDR3 protein: ASSQGATGSGTEAF

J gene: TRBJ2-7
D gene: .
V gene: TRBV4-3
CDR3 protein: ASSQGTSSDEQY

J gene: TRBJ1-6
D gene: TRBD1
V gene: TRBV5-7
CDR3 protein: ASSPRQGGNSPLH

J gene: TRBJ2-2
D gene: TRBD1
V gene: TRBV11-2
CDR3 protein: ASSRTGGNTGELF

J gene: TRBJ1-5
D gene: .
V gene: TRBV28
CDR3 protein: ASSYTNQPQH

J gene: TRBJ1-2
D gene: .
V gene: TRBV6-2/TRBV6-3
CDR3 protein: ASSYEGLGYT

J gene: TRBJ1-6
D gene: .
V gene: TRBV5-1
CDR3 protein: ASSFAYNSPLH

J gene: TRBJ1-3
D gene: .
V gene: TRBV4-3
CDR3 protein: ASSQGDSGNTIY

J gene: TRBJ1-1
D gene: .
V gene: TRBV9
CDR3 protein: ASSVDAKSTEAF

J gene: TRBJ1-3
D gene: .
V gene: TRBV6-6
CDR3 protein: ASSFRLFSGNTIY

J gene: TRBJ2-5
D gene: .
V gene: TRBV4-1
CDR3 protein: ASSQVLGRETQY

J gene: TRBJ2-2
D gene: TRBD2
V gene: TRBV3-1/TRBV3-2
CDR3 protein: ASSQLAGGGTGELF

J gene: TRBJ1-2
D gene: TRBD1
V gene: TRBV7-2
CDR3 protein: ASSARTGGAYGYT

J gene: TRBJ1-2
D gene: .
V gene: TRBV25-1
CDR3 protein: ASSETIRGLYGYT

J gene: TRBJ1-2
D gene: .
V gene: TRBV10-2
CDR3 protein: ASSEGGAYYGYT

J gene: TRBJ2-5
D gene: .
V gene: TRBV7-2
CDR3 protein: ASSLGTNQETQY

J gene: TRBJ1-1
D gene: .
V gene: TRBV10-2
CDR3 protein: ASERQANTEAF

J gene: TRBJ1-5
D gene: .
V gene: TRBV30
CDR3 protein: AWSTDSRSNQPQH

J gene: TRBJ2-7
D gene: TRBD2
V gene: TRBV6-2/TRBV6-3
CDR3 protein: ASSYSTGNPTSGSNSYEQY

J gene: TRBJ2-1
D gene: .
V gene: TRBV5-6
CDR3 protein: ASSFPSALNNEQF

J gene: TRBJ2-3
D gene: .
V gene: TRBV6-2/TRBV6-3
CDR3 protein: ASSPGSTDTQY

J gene: TRBJ1-2
D gene: .
V gene: TRBV19
CDR3 protein: ASRRSGSTYGYT

J gene: TRBJ2-1
D gene: .
V gene: TRBV20-1
CDR3 protein: SSGHNEQF

J gene: TRBJ1-2
D gene: .
V gene: TRBV27
CDR3 protein: ASSFGANYGYT

J gene: TRBJ1-2
D gene: .
V gene: TRBV27
CDR3 protein: ASSFSARTSGYT

J gene: TRBJ1-5
D gene: TRBD1
V gene: TRBV12-5
CDR3 protein: ASGQTGFGVQPQH

J gene: TRBJ2-7
D gene: TRBD2
V gene: TRBV30
CDR3 protein: AWSVTSGYEQY

J gene: TRBJ2-5
D gene: TRBD1
V gene: TRBV6-2/TRBV6-3
CDR3 protein: ASSHRDSEETQY

J gene: TRBJ1-1
D gene: .
V gene: TRBV5-4
CDR3 protein: ASSLDLPPEAF

J gene: TRBJ2-1
D gene: TRBD2
V gene: TRBV7-7
CDR3 protein: ASSEEMTSGKNEQF

J gene: TRBJ2-7
D gene: TRBD1
V gene: TRBV19
CDR3 protein: ASSWGTGGSYEQY